A single sample gave rise to the 8 T cell receptor beta chains below, sequenced in a study of shared clonotypes between healthy human individuals. Sequencing used immunoSEQ multiplex PCR; TCRdb keeps in-frame clones, though not all of them. The table lists around 95,000 clones, less than 50% of them singletons. The sequenced material came from PBMCs. Receptors originate from a woman aged 35 to 49 in good health. Some clones in this sample may be carry-over from other donors' samples.

In its sample, this clone was seen a few times. A junction boundary mismatches the germline segment, possibly from a read error. J is TRBJ2-2 and V is TRBV27, with D perhaps assigned TRBD1 or TRBD2 (5 bases each). CDR1 and CDR2 from the germline V gene are MNHEY and SMNVEV (reference sequence). The CDR3 extends over 11 amino acids. The CDR3 sequence is CASIGHRGAVF. CDR3 in DNA: TGTGCCAGCATCGGACACCGGGGAGCTGTTTTT.

The chain links TRBV5-8 to TRBJ2-6; D may be TRBD2 (6 bases). Germline assignment: CDR1 SGHTS and CDR2 YDEGEE. V lost 1 base and J lost 4, with 12 bases in between. The CDR3 has 16 amino acids. The CDR3 DNA reads as TGTGCCAGCAGCTTGTGGCGGGATATGGGGGCCAACGTCCTGACTTTC. Its protein product is CASSLWRDMGANVLTF. The full variable domain, rest sourced from reference TRBV5-8 and TRBJ2-6, is EAGVTQSPTHLIKTRGQQATLRCSPISGHTSVYWYQQALGLGLQFLLWYDEGEERNRGNFPPRFSGRQFPNYSSELNVNALELEDSALYLCASSLWRDMGANVLTFGAGSRLTVL.

This clone has just one count. The chain uses TRBV28 and TRBJ1-6; D is undetermined. V was pared by 8 bases and J by 6 bases, with 5 bases between. The CDR3 consists of 11 residues. Germline V gene sequence: CDR1 MDHEN, CDR2 SYDVKM. CDR3 nucleotides: TGTGCCAGCGCGAGTAATTCACCCCTCCACTTT. Its translation: CASASNSPLHF. Variable domain in full (rest from reference TRBV28 and TRBJ1-6): DVKVTQSSRYLVKRTGEKVFLECVQDMDHENMFWYRQDPGLGLRLIYFSYDVKMKEKGDIPEGYSVSREKKERFSLILESASTNQTSMYLCASASNSPLHFGNGTRLTVT.

This sequence joins TRBV30 and TRBJ2-7, with a weak D call TRBD1 (6 bases). V was pared by 0 bases and J by 1 base, with 13 bases between. CDR1 is GTSNPN and CDR2 is SVGIG in the germline V gene (reference sequence). This CDR3 contains 15 residues. CDR3 sequence: CAWSVLGGRSYEQYF. The CDR3 DNA is TGTGCCTGGAGTGTACTTGGGGGCAGGTCCTACGAGCAGTACTTC.

The chain combines TRBV27 with TRBJ2-1; the D is unclear. The CDR3 runs to 15 residues. Trimming stripped 0 bases from V and 4 bases from J, with 10 bases between. Looked up from germline, CDR1 is MNHEY and CDR2 is SMNVEV (reference sequence). CDR3 sequence: CASSLSHPLYNEQFF. The CDR3, as DNA: TGTGCCAGCAGTTTATCGCACCCCCTATACAATGAGCAGTTCTTC.

The chain combines TRBV5-1 with TRBJ2-5; 7 nucleotides align to TRBD1. The J call may not be correct, given that the DNA end is closer to TRBJ2-7. The CDR3 has 14 amino acids. Per the germline V gene, CDR1 is SGHRS and CDR2 is YFSETQ. CDR3 amino acids: CASSRDSPRNEQYF. In DNA form, the CDR3 reads TGCGCCAGCAGCCGGGACAGCCCCCGAAACGAGCAGTACTTC.

This clone was picked up many times. This rearrangement joins TRBV7-3 to TRBJ2-1; 11 bases map to TRBD2. The germline gives CDR1 SGHTA, CDR2 FQGTGA. The V and J ends lost 5 bases and 9 bases, in that order; junction bases with no gene match: 6. The CDR3 has 14 amino acids. The CDR3 DNA sequence: TGTGCCAGCAGCCCACCGGGACTAGCGGTTGAGCAGTTCTTC. This translates into CASSPPGLAVEQFF. Using reference TRBV7-3 and TRBJ2-1 for the parts outside the CDR3, the full variable domain is GAGVSQTPSNKVTEKGKYVELRCDPISGHTALYWYRQSLGQGPEFLIYFQGTGAADDSGLPNDRFFAVRPEGSVSTLKIQRTERGDSAVYLCASSPPGLAVEQFFGPGTRLTVL.

With regard to this clone: In the same sample, other DNA sequences code for this CDR3. The chain has TRBV5-1 and TRBJ2-7; the match to TRBD1 covers 7 bases. Germline V gives CDR1 SGHRS, CDR2 YFSETQ. Trimming took 4 bases from V and 0 from J; bases not matched to a gene: 7. This CDR3 spans 15 amino acids. CDR3 residues: CASSHRDSSSYEQYF. CDR3 bases: TGCGCCAGCAGCCATCGGGACAGTAGCTCCTACGAGCAGTACTTC.